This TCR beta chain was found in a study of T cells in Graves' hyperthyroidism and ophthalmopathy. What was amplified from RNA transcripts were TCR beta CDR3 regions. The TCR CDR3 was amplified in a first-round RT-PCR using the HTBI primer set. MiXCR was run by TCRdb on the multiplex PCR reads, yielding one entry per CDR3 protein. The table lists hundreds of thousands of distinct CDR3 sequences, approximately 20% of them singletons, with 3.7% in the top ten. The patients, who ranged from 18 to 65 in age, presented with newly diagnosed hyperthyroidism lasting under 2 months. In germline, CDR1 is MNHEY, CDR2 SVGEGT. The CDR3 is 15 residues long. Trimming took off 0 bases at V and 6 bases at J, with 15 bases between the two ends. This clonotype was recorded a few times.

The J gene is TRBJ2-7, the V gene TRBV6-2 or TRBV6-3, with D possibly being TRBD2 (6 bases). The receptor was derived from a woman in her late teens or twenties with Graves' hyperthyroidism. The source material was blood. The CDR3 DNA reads TGTGCCAGCAGTTACTCGGGGAGGAGAGGGCTCGAGCAGTACTTC. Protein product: CASSYSGRRGLEQYF.